The 16 T cell receptor beta chains presented below share a single source sample, sequenced in a study of PD-1 blockade in classical Hodgkin lymphoma. TCRdb's copy holds only in-frame clones and misses some; the assay was immunoSEQ multiplex PCR. The sample lists 75,000 to 100,000 clones, just over 90% occurring once. As to time point: cycle 4 day 1 (C4D1), after more than 5 weeks of nivolumab. Each patient relapsed following autologous stem cell transplantation, and prior brentuximab vedotin exposure differed. Sequenced here: peripheral blood mononuclear cells (PBMCs), sampled before the fourth cycle of nivolumab. The receptors here all came from a human donor with classical Hodgkin lymphoma.

This clone has only a few counts. The rearrangement joins TRBV5-1 to TRBJ1-2, with TRBD1 matching 8 bases. CDR1 is SGHRS and CDR2 is YFSETQ in the germline V gene. CDR3 length: 14 residues. V trimming: 3 bases; J trimming: 3 bases; junction bases outside the gene matches: 4. This chain's CDR3 is CASSWTGLDYGYTF. CDR3 in DNA: TGCGCCAGCAGCTGGACAGGGCTTGACTATGGCTACACCTTC.

This clone occurred a few times. This chain connects TRBV19 to TRBJ1-5; no clear D gene. CDR1 is LNHDA and CDR2 is SQIVND in the germline V gene (reference sequence). Trimming took 1 base from V and 4 from J, leaving 11 bases between them. CDR3 length: 15 amino acids. The DNA of the CDR3 is TGTGCCAGTAGTATAGTTGGCCTGATGAATCAGCCCCAGCATTTT. Translated, it gives CASSIVGLMNQPQHF.

The rearrangement uses TRBV12-5 and TRBJ2-7; the match to TRBD2 covers 8 bases. This CDR3 spans 15 amino acids. Unmatched junction bases numbered 9, after V lost 4 bases and J lost 4 bases. Germline V lookup: CDR1 LGHNT, CDR2 FRNRAP. DNA of the CDR3: TGTGCTAGTGGTTCCCCTTCCGGGAGGGGATACGAGCAGTACTTC. As protein: CASGSPSGRGYEQYF.

The genes are TRBV28 and TRBJ2-3; tentatively, D is TRBD1 (5 bases). The germline V and J ends were trimmed by 5 bases and 4 bases, with 19 bases remaining between them. The CDR3 runs to 16 residues. The germline gives CDR1 MDHEN, CDR2 SYDVKM. CDR3 nucleotides: TGTGCCAGCAGTACTCTGACAGCTCTCGCTTCAGATACGCAGTATTTT. It translates to CASSTLTALASDTQYF.

The rearrangement uses TRBV10-1 and TRBJ2-1; D is undetermined. This CDR3 is built from 14 residues. Trimming pared 5 bases from V and 7 bases from J, leaving 15 bases between. Germline V gene data show CDR1 as WNHNN and CDR2 as SYGVQD (reference sequence). Here the CDR3 DNA reads TGCGCCAGCAGTATAGCACACCCCGAGAATGAGCAGTTCTTC. It yields the protein CASSIAHPENEQFF.

The CDR3 loop reads CASSPLDTPNTEAFF. The DNA of the CDR3 is TGTGCCAGCTCACCCCTCGACACCCCGAACACTGAAGCTTTCTTT. This sequence joins TRBV18 and TRBJ1-1; D is unresolved. This CDR3 spans 15 amino acids. CDR1 and CDR2 from the germline V gene are KGHSH and LQKENI. Trimming left V 3 bases short and J 1 base short, with 12 bases between.

The V gene is TRBV6-1, the J gene TRBJ2-2; D remains unclear. Between the trimmed V and J ends, which lost 3 bases and 0 bases, there was a span of 5 bases. The CDR3 contains 14 residues. Germline lookup yields CDR1 MNHNS and CDR2 SASEGT. The CDR3 bases are TGTGCCAGCAGTGACGGTCCGAACACCGGGGAGCTGTTTTTT. The encoded protein is CASSDGPNTGELFF.

This rearrangement joins TRBV7-9 to TRBJ1-1; D call uncertain. Germline values: CDR1 SEHNR, CDR2 FQNEAQ (reference sequence). Trimming left V 1 base short and J 3 bases short, with 12 bases between. The CDR3 loop spans 15 amino acids. The CDR3 DNA follows: TGTGCCAGCAGCTTAGATGGCAGTAGGGACACTGAAGCTTTCTTT. Its protein is CASSLDGSRDTEAFF.

This sequence joins TRBV27 and TRBJ2-7; 7 bases fit TRBD2. The CDR3 runs 16 residues. From germline, CDR1 is MNHEY and CDR2 SMNVEV (reference sequence). After removal of 4 bases from V and 2 bases from J, the junction contained 11 bases not matched to a gene. The CDR3 reads CASSSPLSGATYEQYF. The CDR3, as DNA: TGTGCCAGCAGTTCCCCCCTCAGCGGGGCGACCTACGAGCAGTACTTC.

The chain carries TRBV30 and TRBJ1-4; the D is unclear. Germline CDR1 GTSNPN, CDR2 SVGIG (reference sequence). The length of the CDR3 is 14 residues. The germline V and J ends were trimmed by 2 bases and 3 bases, with 10 bases remaining between them. The CDR3, as DNA: TGTGCCTGGAGTTGGCAGTTGGCTAATGAAAAACTGTTTTTT. It encodes CAWSWQLANEKLFF.

This chain links TRBV6-5 with TRBJ1-2; D ambiguous. This CDR3 contains 10 residues. V lost 5 bases to trimming and J lost 7 bases, with 5 bases between them. Germline CDR1 is MNHEY and CDR2 is SVGAGI. CDR3 in DNA: TGTGCCAGCAGTGAAGCTGGCTACACCTTC. Translation gives CASSEAGYTF.

The V and J genes are TRBV18 and TRBJ2-7; TRBD2 agrees at 10 bases. The ends lost 6 bases at V and 2 bases at J; junction bases unmatched: 7. CDR3 size: 15 residues. Per germline, CDR1 KGHSH and CDR2 LQKENI. CDR3 loop: CASSLTSGSPYEQYF. The CDR3 DNA is TGTGCCAGCTCCCTGACTAGCGGGTCCCCCTACGAGCAGTACTTC.

This clone has only one observation. The chain links TRBV28 to TRBJ2-7; 9 nucleotides line up with TRBD2. The CDR3 is made up of 15 amino acids. Per germline, CDR1 MDHEN and CDR2 SYDVKM. The junction had 7 bases not matched to a gene; V was cut back by 3 bases and J by 4 bases. The CDR3: CASSFLREGLYEQYF. The CDR3 DNA reads TGTGCCAGCAGTTTCTTGCGGGAGGGCCTTTACGAGCAGTACTTC.

The J gene is TRBJ2-2, the V gene TRBV6-1, with D perhaps matching TRBD2 (5 bases). Germline loops: CDR1 MNHNS, CDR2 SASEGT. The CDR3 covers 16 residues. Trimming shortened V by 0 bases and J by 1 base, and 9 bases separated the two germline ends. In DNA form, the CDR3 reads TGTGCCAGCAGTGAAGCAGCCGGGAAGAACACCGGGGAGCTGTTTTTT. It encodes CASSEAAGKNTGELFF.

The chain is built from TRBV5-1 and TRBJ1-1; 11 nucleotides match TRBD1. Germline V gene data show CDR1 as SGHRS and CDR2 as YFSETQ. The CDR3 is made up of 14 amino acids. The J segment lost 4 bases and the V segment lost 3 bases, leaving 2 bases of the junction unmatched. CDR3 region: CASSWGTGGTEAFF. The CDR3, as DNA: TGCGCCAGCAGCTGGGGGACAGGGGGCACTGAAGCTTTCTTT.

This chain joins TRBV6-5 and TRBJ1-2; the D gene is possibly TRBD1 (5 bases). V shed 10 bases and J shed 5 bases, with 23 bases lying between them. Germline values: CDR1 MNHEY, CDR2 SVGAGI. The CDR3 length is 15 residues. This CDR3 is CATRNLGRGGYGYTF. CDR3 nucleotides: TGTGCCACCAGGAACCTGGGACGTGGAGGGTATGGCTACACCTTC.